These 2 T cell receptor beta chains were all obtained from the same sample, sequenced in a study of graft-versus-host responses after intestinal transplantation. The repertoire was sequenced with immunoSEQ multiplex PCR; TCRdb's copy has only in-frame clones and lacks some. The data show roughly 46,000 clones, with 90% to 95% seen just once and around 6.3% held by the top ten. Sequenced material: PBMCs, taken about 790 days after a first intestinal transplant, on the day of a second. The receptors derive from a human patient who received an intestinal transplant, so some T cells may come from the graft donor.

This chain uses TRBV15 with TRBJ2-1; D perhaps matches TRBD2 (7 bases). Trimming removed 5 bases from V and 8 bases from J, with 25 bases in between. The CDR3 loop spans 17 amino acids. The germline V gene has CDR1 LNHNV and CDR2 YYDKDF (reference sequence). CDR3 protein: CATSGGALSVLGDEQFF. The CDR3 DNA follows: TGTGCCACCAGCGGGGGGGCTTTGAGTGTCCTTGGGGATGAGCAGTTCTTC.

The chain is built from TRBV2 and TRBJ1-6; perhaps TRBD1 as D (6 bases). CDR3 length: 14 amino acids. Trimming stripped 6 bases from V and 10 bases from J, with 16 bases between. Germline lookup yields CDR1 SNHLY and CDR2 FYNNEI. The CDR3 DNA reads as TGTGCCAGCAGATTAGGGGGAGATGGATCACCCCTCCACTTT. Its protein is CASRLGGDGSPLHF.